Below, 9 T cell receptor beta chains from the same sample are listed, as sequenced in a study of tumor T cells in aggressive B-cell lymphoma. Here immunoSEQ multiplex PCR was the method, and the copy in TCRdb shows in-frame clones only, minus some. Of under 350 clones in the sample, approximately 78% were seen once. The source material was tumor tissue. The receptor source for this set is an adult with diffuse large B cell lymphoma.

The CDR3 sequence is CASETAGLSGELFF. CDR3 nucleotides: TGTGCCAGCGAGACGGCGGGGCTGAGCGGGGAGCTGTTTTTT. The chain couples TRBV6-6 to TRBJ2-2; D might be TRBD2 (6 bases). The V end lost 8 bases, the J end lost 7 bases, and 17 bases lay between the germline ends. This CDR3 region has 14 residues. Germline V gene lookup returns CDR1 MNHNY and CDR2 SVGAGI (reference sequence).

The rearrangement joins TRBV19 to TRBJ2-4; a weak D match, TRBD2 (5 bases). Germline V gene sequence: CDR1 LNHDA, CDR2 SQIVND (reference sequence). Trimming took 8 bases from V and 1 from J, leaving 15 bases between them. This CDR3 comprises 15 residues. Here the CDR3 reads CASRVFGEAKNIQYF. The DNA for the CDR3 is TGTGCCAGTCGTGTCTTCGGGGAGGCCAAAAACATTCAGTACTTC.

V and J are TRBV6-6 and TRBJ2-5; 7 bases map to TRBD1. The CDR3 is 16 residues long. Germline trimming cut 0 bases from V and 0 bases from J; bases unmatched to any gene: 4. CDR1 MNHNY and CDR2 SVGAGI come from the germline V gene (reference sequence). CDR3 residues: CASSYSLQGNQETQYF. CDR3 nucleotide sequence: TGTGCCAGCAGTTACTCGTTACAGGGGAACCAAGAGACCCAGTACTTC.

The chain uses TRBV13 and TRBJ2-5; 7 positions match TRBD1. Losses at the gene ends were 3 bases for V and 7 bases for J; bases not matched to a gene: 5. The CDR3 sequence is 13 residues long. Germline V gene lookup returns CDR1 PRHDT and CDR2 FYEKMQ (reference sequence). DNA for the CDR3: TGTGCCAGCAGCTTCACAGGGGATAGGACCCAGTACTTC. This codes for CASSFTGDRTQYF. Based on the CDR3 plus reference TRBV13 and TRBJ2-5, the full variable domain is AAGVIQSPRHLIKEKRETATLKCYPIPRHDTVYWYQQGPGQDPQFLISFYEKMQSDKGSIPDRFSAQQFSDYHSELNMSSLELGDSALYFCASSFTGDRTQYFGPGTRLLVL.

The chain employs TRBV11-3 and TRBJ2-3, with D tentatively TRBD1 (6 bases). V lost 5 bases to trimming and J lost 4 bases, with 25 bases between them. This CDR3 has 18 residues. CDR1 is SGHNT and CDR2 is YENEEA in the germline V gene. This chain's CDR3 is CASSTTGSADFDPDTQYF. CDR3 DNA sequence: TGTGCCAGCAGCACAACAGGGAGCGCTGATTTCGACCCAGATACGCAGTATTTT. Combining the CDR3 with reference TRBV11-3 and TRBJ2-3 gives the whole variable domain EAGVVQSPRYKIIEKKQPVAFWCNPISGHNTLYWYLQNLGQGPELLIRYENEEAVDDSQLPKDRFSAERLKGVDSTLKIQPAELGDSAVYLCASSTTGSADFDPDTQYFGPGTRLTVL.

The chain employs TRBV5-1 and TRBJ2-5, with TRBD1 matching 10 bases. This CDR3 is 16 amino acids long. Per germline, CDR1 SGHRS and CDR2 YFSETQ. V lost 3 bases and J lost 5; bases outside the gene matches: 10. The chain's CDR3 is CASSSLGTGEGETQYF. The CDR3 DNA reads as TGCGCCAGCAGCTCACTGGGGACAGGGGAAGGGGAGACCCAGTACTTC. Complete variable domain (other parts from reference TRBV5-1 and TRBJ2-5): KAGVTQTPRYLIKTRGQQVTLSCSPISGHRSVSWYQQTPGQGLQFLFEYFSETQRNKGNFPGRFSGRQFSNSRSEMNVSTLELGDSALYLCASSSLGTGEGETQYFGPGTRLLVL.

Note on this clone: One end of the junction does not line up with germline, which may come from a read error. The V call is TRBV16, the J call TRBJ1-1; D not resolved. Germline assignment: CDR1 KGHSY and CDR2 FQNENV. The CDR3 extends over 14 amino acids. The CDR3 region has the DNA TGTGCCAGCAGCCAATTCACGTTAAACACTAAAGCTTTCTTT. This encodes CASSQFTLNTKAFF.

This clone appeared once. The chain links TRBV4-3 to TRBJ2-3; the D is unclear. Germline values: CDR1 LGHNA, CDR2 YSLEER. This CDR3 has 14 residues. V gave up 5 bases and J gave up 3 bases, with 12 bases separating them. The CDR3 nucleotides read TGCGCCAGCAGCTTCAACGCGAAGACAGATACGCAGTATTTT. This gives the protein CASSFNAKTDTQYF.

This CDR3 reads CASSLLGPNTEAFF. In DNA, the CDR3 is TGTGCCAGCAGCCTCCTGGGCCCGAACACTGAAGCTTTCTTT. The chain is built from TRBV13 and TRBJ1-1; no clear D. V lost 5 bases and J 1 base, leaving 11 bases between the germline ends. The V gene's germline CDR1 is PRHDT and CDR2 FYEKMQ (reference sequence). The CDR3 sequence is 14 residues long.